A selection of T cell receptor beta chains follows, all from one sample in a study of early T cells in non-severe SARS-CoV-2 infection. TCRdb redid the calling of the 5' RACE reads with MiXCR, one entry per CDR3 protein. The sample has about 80,000 distinct CDR3 sequences, 12% seen once. Specimen: whole blood, collected at baseline. The receptors originated from an adult who was a healthcare worker with PCR-confirmed SARS-CoV-2 infection or an uninfected control (not recorded which). The donor label of this sample is uncertain. Both conserved end residues are part of each CDR3. A D gene is named only where the DNA matches it firmly. Expanded clones are given a class, and other clones once, few, many or no size at all.

v_call	j_call	d_call	clone_size	cdr3_nt	cdr3_aa
TRBV20-1	TRBJ2-7	TRBD1	many	TGCAGTGCTTGGACAGGGGCTACCTACGAGCAGTACTTC	CSAWTGATYEQYF
TRBV19	TRBJ1-1	NA	few	TGTGCCAGTAGCCCTTCAGTACCTGGGAACACTGAAGCTTTCTTT	CASSPSVPGNTEAFF
TRBV11-2	TRBJ1-2	NA	many	TGTGCCAGCAGCTTATTTGAAGTACCTAACTATGGCTACACCTTC	CASSLFEVPNYGYTF
TRBV6-5	TRBJ2-4	NA	few	TGTGCCAGCAGTCGTAGGGACGGCTTAGCCAAAAACATTCAGTACTTC	CASSRRDGLAKNIQYF
TRBV6-2/TRBV6-3	TRBJ2-1	NA	many	TGTGCCAGCAGCTCGGGACTGTTCCGTGATGAGCAGTTCTTC	CASSSGLFRDEQFF
TRBV6-5	TRBJ1-1	NA	few	TGTGCCAGCTCCAACCCGGATACCCGGAACACTGAAGCTTTCTTT	CASSNPDTRNTEAFF
TRBV7-3	TRBJ1-1	TRBD1	NA	TGTGCCAGCAGCCCTAATCGGGACAGGAACACTGAAGCTTTCTTT	CASSPNRDRNTEAFF
TRBV27	TRBJ2-3	TRBD1	many	TGTGCCAGCAGTCCATTGACAGGGGAGGCAGCGGGCAAAAATACGCAGTATTTT	CASSPLTGEAAGKNTQYF
TRBV20-1	TRBJ2-5	NA	NA	TGCAGTGCTAGAGACGCTGCCCGGGACATGAGATTTACCCAGTACTTC	CSARDAARDMRFTQYF
TRBV20-1	TRBJ2-5	NA	NA	TGCAGTGCTGGACGGACAGTCCAAGAGACCCAGTACTTC	CSAGRTVQETQYF
TRBV7-9	TRBJ2-3	TRBD1	NA	TGTGCCAGCAGTTCAGGGGGCGTACGGGCCGCACAGTATTTT	CASSSGGVRAAQYF